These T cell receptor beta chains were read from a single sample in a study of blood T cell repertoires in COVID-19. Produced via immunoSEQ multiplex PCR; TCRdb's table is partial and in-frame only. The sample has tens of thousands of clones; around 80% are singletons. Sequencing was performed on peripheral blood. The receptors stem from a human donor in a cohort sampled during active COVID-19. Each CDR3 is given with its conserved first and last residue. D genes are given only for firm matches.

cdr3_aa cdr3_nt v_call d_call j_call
CASRAGTSTYNEQFF TGCGCCAGCCGCGCCGGGACTAGTACTTACAATGAGCAGTTCTTC TRBV5-1 TRBD2 TRBJ2-1
CASSPGGAYNEQFF TGTGCCAGCAGCCCGGGGGGGGCCTACAATGAGCAGTTCTTC TRBV7-3 TRBD2 TRBJ2-1
CASSGQGVYNEQFF TGCGCCAGCAGCGGACAGGGGGTGTACAATGAGCAGTTCTTC TRBV5-1 TRBD1 TRBJ2-1
CASSLSTGGNEKLFF TGTGCCAGCAGCTTATCAACAGGGGGCAATGAAAAACTGTTTTTT TRBV5-4 TRBD1 TRBJ1-4
CASSGGAGNSPLHF TGTGCCAGCTCAGGGGGCGCGGGCAATTCACCCCTCCACTTT TRBV7-9 TRBD1 TRBJ1-6
CASSRTGGSTDTQYF TGTGCCAGCTCACGGACAGGGGGGAGCACAGATACGCAGTATTTT TRBV18 TRBD1 TRBJ2-3
CASGPRGTGYYEQYF TGTGCCAGTGGCCCTCGCGGGACAGGGTACTACGAGCAGTACTTC TRBV3-1/TRBV3-2 TRBD1 TRBJ2-7
CASSFQRQNTIYF TGTGCCAGTAGTTTCCAGAGACAAAACACCATATATTTT TRBV19 - TRBJ1-3
CASTRTSGIKETQYF TGCGCCAGCACTCGGACTAGCGGGATCAAAGAGACCCAGTACTTC TRBV5-1 TRBD2 TRBJ2-5
CASKPRQGLNSGNTIYF TGTGCCAGCAAGCCAAGACAGGGTTTAAACTCTGGAAACACCATATATTTT TRBV5-8 TRBD1 TRBJ1-3
CASSQVPGYEAFF TGTGCCAGCAGCCAAGTTCCAGGCTATGAAGCTTTCTTT TRBV3-1/TRBV3-2 - TRBJ1-1
CASSSGDRSYGYTF TGTGCCAGCAGTTCCGGGGACAGATCCTATGGCTACACCTTC TRBV27 TRBD1 TRBJ1-2
CASWGGTSKGYEQFF TGTGCCAGCTGGGGGGGGACTAGCAAAGGGTATGAGCAGTTCTTC TRBV2 TRBD2 TRBJ2-1
CASSAQGLRNQPQHF TGTGCCAGCAGCGCGCAGGGGTTGCGCAATCAGCCCCAGCATTTT TRBV7-2 - TRBJ1-5
CASSPGGGLADPTQYF TGTGCCAGCTCACCAGGGGGGGGACTAGCGGACCCCACGCAGTATTTT TRBV18 TRBD2 TRBJ2-3
CASRLAGGPSLVF TGTGCCAGCAGGCTAGCGGGGGGGCCGAGTTTGGTCTTC TRBV2 TRBD2 TRBJ2-1
CASSPRTGGVGGTGELFF TGTGCCAGCAGTCCCAGGACAGGGGGCGTCGGTGGCACCGGGGAGCTGTTTTTT TRBV27 TRBD1 TRBJ2-2
CASSYGTGEAFF TGTGCCAGCAGTTATGGGACAGGGGAAGCTTTCTTT TRBV6-5 TRBD1 TRBJ1-1
CASSNFLPDTQYF TGTGCCAGCAGCAATTTTCTTCCCGATACGCAGTATTTT TRBV21-1 - TRBJ2-3
CASSPRLDRAGTTPSTDTQYF TGCGCCAGCAGTCCCCGCCTGGACCGGGCGGGGACCACACCTAGCACAGATACGCAGTATTTT TRBV23-1 - TRBJ2-3